A selection of T cell receptor beta chains follows, all from one sample in a study of Graves' ophthalmopathy and Graves' hyperthyroidism. TCRdb called the multiplex PCR reads again in MiXCR, with one record for every CDR3 protein. The table has around 1.1 million distinct CDR3 sequences, about two fifths seen once. Specimen: peripheral blood or thyroid tissue (not recorded which). Receptors originate from an adult man with Graves' hyperthyroidism. CDR3s include the opening cysteine and the closing phenylalanine or tryptophan. The D gene is left open where the match is weak. Clone size is not always given. Where it is, it says once, few, many or a class for expanded clones.

CDR3 protein	CDR3 DNA	D gene	clone size	V gene	J gene
CASSLWSRRGSLEQYF	TGTGCCAGCAGCTTGTGGTCGAGACGGGGGTCCCTCGAGCAGTACTTC	NA	NA	TRBV5-6	TRBJ2-7
CASSQTRSGETQYF	TGTGCCAGCAGCCAGACCCGTTCGGGAGAGACCCAGTACTTC	NA	many	TRBV2	TRBJ2-5
CATSDLLSQGRTGELFF	TGTGCCACCAGTGATTTGCTCTCACAGGGACGAACCGGGGAGCTGTTTTTT	NA	many	TRBV24-1	TRBJ2-2
CASGWTGNTGELFF	TGTGCCAGCGGATGGACAGGGAACACCGGGGAGCTGTTTTTT	TRBD1	NA	TRBV28	TRBJ2-2
CASSLGSDRGRLETQYF	TGTGCCAGCAGCTTGGGGTCGGACAGGGGGCGCCTAGAGACCCAGTACTTC	TRBD1	NA	TRBV5-8	TRBJ2-5
CTKVPPQVVVSTEAFF	TGTACCAAGGTGCCACCACAGGTGGTTGTTTCCACTGAAGCTTTCTTT	NA	NA	TRBV10-3	TRBJ1-1
CATSRDFGVNTEKLFF	TGTGCCACCAGCAGGGACTTCGGGGTGAACACTGAAAAACTGTTTTTT	NA	NA	TRBV15	TRBJ1-4
CATSDPAWHEQFF	TGTGCCACCAGTGATCCTGCATGGCATGAGCAGTTCTTC	NA	NA	TRBV24-1	TRBJ2-1
CASSLAGTVAETQYF	TGCGCCAGCAGCTTGGCGGGGACAGTGGCAGAGACCCAGTACTTC	TRBD1	NA	TRBV5-1	TRBJ2-5
CASSVGDGVAYNSPLHF	TGTGCCAGCAGCGTTGGGGATGGGGTGGCCTATAATTCACCCCTCCACTTT	NA	many	TRBV9	TRBJ1-6
CASTQLGTGDNEQYF	TGTGCCAGCACCCAGTTAGGGACAGGGGACAACGAGCAGTACTTC	TRBD1	few	TRBV10-3	TRBJ2-7
CASSSLGRGYEQYF	TGTGCCAGCAGCTCGTTAGGGAGAGGCTACGAGCAGTACTTC	NA	many	TRBV7-8	TRBJ2-7
CASSVGTRDFSGEQYF	TGCGCCAGCAGCGTCGGGACCCGGGACTTTTCGGGCGAGCAGTACTTC	NA	many	TRBV5-1	TRBJ2-7
CASSSSGLNYGYTF	TGTGCCAGCAGTTCGTCAGGGCTTAACTATGGCTACACCTTC	NA	many	TRBV6-5	TRBJ1-2
CASSWGQGGNSPLHF	TGTGCCAGCAGCTGGGGACAGGGAGGTAATTCACCCCTCCACTTT	TRBD1	many	TRBV7-9	TRBJ1-6
CASTQGNYGYTIYF	TGTGCCAGCACCCAGGGCAACTATGGCTACACCATATATTTT	NA	NA	TRBV2	TRBJ1-3
CASSYPMNTEAFF	TGTGCCAGCAGTTACCCAATGAACACTGAAGCTTTCTTT	NA	NA	TRBV6-2/TRBV6-3	TRBJ1-1
CAISESRGGFETQYF	TGTGCCATCAGTGAGTCCAGAGGGGGTTTCGAGACCCAGTACTTC	NA	NA	TRBV10-3	TRBJ2-5
CASSFKGSMTGGFQPQHF	TGTGCCAGCAGCTTTAAGGGGTCGATGACAGGGGGTTTTCAGCCCCAGCATTTT	TRBD1	many	TRBV7-2	TRBJ1-5
CASSYQGFQPQHF	TGTGCCAGCAGTTACCAGGGTTTTCAGCCCCAGCATTTT	NA	many	TRBV12-3/TRBV12-4	TRBJ1-5
CSARDKTGPRVGGAFF	TGCAGTGCTAGAGATAAGACAGGGCCTCGCGTGGGTGGGGCTTTCTTT	TRBD1	many	TRBV20-1	TRBJ1-1
CASSPWGLDSEAFF	TGTGCCAGTAGTCCCTGGGGCTTGGACTCTGAAGCTTTCTTT	NA	once	TRBV19	TRBJ1-1
CASSLGLQGGTNEKLFF	TGTGCCAGCAGCTTGGGCCTACAGGGGGGAACTAATGAAAAACTGTTTTTT	TRBD1	NA	TRBV11-2	TRBJ1-4
CSAIGQQETQYF	TGCAGTGCTATAGGACAGCAAGAGACCCAGTACTTC	NA	many	TRBV20-1	TRBJ2-5
CASSGKPMNTEAFF	TGTGCCAGCAGCGGAAAGCCCATGAACACTGAAGCTTTCTTT	NA	NA	TRBV7-6	TRBJ1-1
CASSLGGYDRPNYGYTF	TGTGCCAGCAGCTTGGGGGGCTATGACAGACCTAACTATGGCTACACCTTC	NA	few	TRBV5-6	TRBJ1-2
CASSDNRGGTDEQYF	TGTGCCAGCAGTGACAACAGGGGCGGGACGGATGAGCAGTACTTC	NA	NA	TRBV10-2	TRBJ2-7
CSVAGGRAGEKGVGYTF	TGCAGCGTCGCAGGAGGTAGAGCCGGCGAGAAAGGGGTCGGCTACACCTTC	NA	NA	TRBV29-1	TRBJ1-2
CSARDGAANTEAFF	TGCAGTGCTAGAGACGGGGCAGCAAACACTGAAGCTTTCTTT	NA	NA	TRBV20-1	TRBJ1-1
CASRMTSFNVYEQYF	TGTGCCAGCAGGATGACTAGCTTCAACGTCTACGAGCAGTACTTC	TRBD2	many	TRBV2	TRBJ2-7
CASSSPGTGRYGYTF	TGTGCCAGCAGTTCTCCCGGGACAGGTCGCTATGGCTACACCTTC	TRBD1	many	TRBV6-5	TRBJ1-2